Sequencing of this TCR beta chain was carried out in a study of beta chain features in type 1 diabetes. Study-level background: Summed over all samples, the examined sorted cells came to some 99 million. The study's findings and limits: Shorter TCRB CDR3s, moderately but significantly so, were found in Type 1 diabetes patients in all four CD4+ subsets. Whether TCRB rearrangement is influenced by HLA type went unresolved here.

Reverse transcription of all isolated RNA meant that expressed TCRB transcripts were sequenced. Some clones are missing from TCRdb's copy, which holds only in-frame ones; the method was immunoSEQ multiplex PCR. This table holds some 70,000 clones, roughly 50% found once. To note about this clone: The antigen is not known.

This CDR3 comprises 16 residues. The V segment lost 2 bases and the J segment 3 bases; nucleotides outside the gene matches: 10. The V gene's germline CDR1 is SGHDT and CDR2 YYEEEE. The sequence derives from a man younger than 40 with type 1 diabetes. The V and J genes are TRBV5-6 and TRBJ2-5; 7 nucleotides match TRBD1. Sequences were obtained from central memory CD4+ T cells from blood. CDR3 residues: CASSLGVPGGEETQYF. The CDR3 nucleotides read TGTGCCAGCAGCTTAGGGGTCCCAGGGGGAGAAGAGACCCAGTACTTC.